This T cell receptor beta chain is from a study of read filtering for tumor transcriptome and immune sequencing. Study-wide context: Transcriptome libraries were built from DNase-treated RNA. General study results and limits: Single-read clonotypes: about 82% of IR-seq clonotypes (approximately 4% of reads), about 75% of RNA-seq clonotypes (roughly 45% of reads). Without single-read clonotypes, shared clonotype proportions correlated more between IR-seq and RNA-seq. Compared with RNA-seq, IR-seq gave much higher clonotype depth and reliability.

Molecular barcoded adaptors covering alpha/delta and beta/gamma chains were used on roughly 400 ng RNA. TCRdb itself ran the reads through MiXCR, one entry per CDR3 protein. The top ten hold about 24% of the sample, which has about 19,000 distinct CDR3 sequences, about 20% seen once. The germline V and J ends were trimmed by 0 bases and 0 bases, with 2 bases remaining between them. In germline, CDR1 is MNHNS, CDR2 SASEGT. The CDR3 totals 13 residues. Comments on this clonotype: Its matching antigen is unknown.

Sequencing was done on a sample of a population of CD138-negative cells sorted from bone marrow. The chain has TRBV6-1 and TRBJ1-2; no clear D. The receptor's source is a donor aged 40 or over with multiple myeloma. In nucleotides, the CDR3 is TGTGCCAGCAGTGAAGCGTCTAACTATGGCTACACCTTC. Translated: CASSEASNYGYTF.